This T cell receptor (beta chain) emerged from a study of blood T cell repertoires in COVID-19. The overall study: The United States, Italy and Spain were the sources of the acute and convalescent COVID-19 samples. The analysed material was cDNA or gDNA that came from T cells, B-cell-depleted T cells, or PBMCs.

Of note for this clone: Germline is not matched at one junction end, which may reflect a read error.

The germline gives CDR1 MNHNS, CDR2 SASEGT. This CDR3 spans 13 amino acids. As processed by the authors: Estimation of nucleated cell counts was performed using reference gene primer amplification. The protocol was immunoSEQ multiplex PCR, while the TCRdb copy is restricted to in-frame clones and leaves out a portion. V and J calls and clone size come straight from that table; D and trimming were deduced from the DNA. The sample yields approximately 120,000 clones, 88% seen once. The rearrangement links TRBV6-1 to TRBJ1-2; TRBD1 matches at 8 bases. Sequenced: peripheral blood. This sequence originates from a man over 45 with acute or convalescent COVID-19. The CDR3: CASNEQGGYGYTF. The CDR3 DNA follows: TGTGCCAGCAATGAACAGGGGGGCTATGGCTACACCTTC.